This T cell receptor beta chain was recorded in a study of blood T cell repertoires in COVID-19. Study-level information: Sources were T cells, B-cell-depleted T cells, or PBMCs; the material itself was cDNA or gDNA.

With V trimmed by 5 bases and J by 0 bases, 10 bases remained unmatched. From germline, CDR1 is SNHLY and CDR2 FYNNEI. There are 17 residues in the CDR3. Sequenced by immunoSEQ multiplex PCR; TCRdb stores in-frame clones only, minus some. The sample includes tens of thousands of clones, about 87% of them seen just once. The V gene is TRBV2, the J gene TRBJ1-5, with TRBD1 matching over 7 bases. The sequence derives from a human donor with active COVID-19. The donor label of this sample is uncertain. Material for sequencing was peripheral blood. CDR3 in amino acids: CASSTRDRVYSNQPQHF. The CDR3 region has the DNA TGTGCCAGCAGTACACGGGACAGAGTATATAGCAATCAGCCCCAGCATTTT.